This TCR beta chain emerged from a study of blood T cell repertoires in COVID-19 (TCRdb year 2020). In terms of the full investigation: Collaborator samples came from the United States, Italy and Spain and covered acute and convalescent phases of COVID-19. The prospective study material was composed of cDNA or gDNA derived from T cells, B-cell-depleted T cells, or PBMCs. The dataset comprised deeply sampled blood TCRbeta repertoires from subjects exposed to, actively infected with, or recovered from COVID-19. The repertoires were made available in a free public database intended to serve as a resource for research on the immune response to SARS-CoV-2. Samples came from the ongoing ImmuneRACE study (first 160 participants) plus 1,254 subjects from 6 global collaborators. Nearly every sample came with metadata listing a de-identified subject ID, COVID-19 status, age in years and sex. Where available, HLA class I and class II types were taken from metadata supplied by the sample provider and were not determined by assay-based typing. General study outcomes and caveats: The amount of clinical and demographic metadata varied by source and participant and was provided uncurated.

TCRbeta CDR3 regions were amplified from genomic DNA using the immunoSEQ Assay, a bias-controlled multiplex PCR. The authors' analysis ran thus. Nucleated cell counts per sample were estimated from amplification of reference gene primers within the assay. To quantify the absolute abundance of each unique TCRbeta CDR3 rearrangement, sequence reads were collapsed and filtered. Productive Simpson clonality was computed per sample as the square root of Simpson's diversity index over productive rearrangements. Entries here come from immuneACCESS through TCRdb and include only in-frame sequences with V and J called. Some clones fail to appear in such tables; in the studies checked, an unresolved V gene covers under half of the shortfall, and the cause of the remainder is unknown. V, J and clone size were drawn from that table, and D and trimming were deduced from the DNA. The sample contains about 220,000 clones, around 81% of them found a single time. Around 13% of the sample rests with the top ten.

A note on this clone: The antigen it recognizes is unknown. The record has no base qualities; no much larger clone is one base away.

The collaborating institutions used their own protocols to collect whole blood in K2EDTA tubes. Collaborator samples were shipped for TCRbeta analysis as frozen whole blood, isolated PBMCs, or DNA extracted from either sample type. The germline V gene (reference sequence) sets CDR1 to LNHNV and CDR2 to YYDKDF. There are 15 amino acids in the CDR3, from cysteine to phenylalanine inclusive. Only the CDR3 DNA is retained, 45 bases long and in frame from the first base. Relative to germline, V is 0 bases shorter and J is 0 bases shorter, with 8 bases between their ends. The sequenced sample consisted of peripheral blood. The receptor's source is a human donor in a cohort sampled during active COVID-19. The chain was built from TRBV15 and TRBJ1-1, with the D segment identity uncertain. The DNA reads TGTGCCACCAGCAGAGAGATGGCGGTGAACACTGAAGCTTTCTTT. The translation is CATSREMAVNTEAFF.